This is a list of T cell receptor beta chains from one sample in a study of blood T cell repertoires in COVID-19. Profiled with immunoSEQ multiplex PCR; TCRdb holds only in-frame clones, not every one. Here the sample spans under 70,000 clones, 90% being singletons. Source material: peripheral blood. Receptors originate from an elderly man with acute or convalescent COVID-19. Each CDR3 is given with its conserved first and last residue. The D gene is left open where the match is weak. Not every row has a clone size; where given, it reads once, few, many or a size class.

V: TRBV5-4
D: NA
J: TRBJ1-2
size: NA
DNA: TGTGCCAGCAGTCTAAACTGGGCAGGCGGCTACACCTTC
CDR3: CASSLNWAGGYTF

V: TRBV19
D: TRBD1
J: TRBJ2-4
size: few
DNA: TGTGCCAGTGCCGGGACAGAGGGCATTCAGTACTTC
CDR3: CASAGTEGIQYF

V: TRBV10-3
D: NA
J: TRBJ2-6
size: NA
DNA: TGTGCCATCAGTGATTCGAGTTCTGGGGCCAACGTCCTGACTTTC
CDR3: CAISDSSSGANVLTF

V: TRBV19
D: TRBD2
J: TRBJ2-1
size: NA
DNA: TGTGCCAGTAGTATAGACCGAATTACTAGCGGGGGGGAGCAGTTCTTC
CDR3: CASSIDRITSGGEQFF

V: TRBV19
D: NA
J: TRBJ2-3
size: NA
DNA: TGTGCCATAGGGTCGGGGAGCACAGATACGCAGTATTTT
CDR3: CAIGSGSTDTQYF

V: TRBV5-4
D: NA
J: TRBJ1-1
size: NA
DNA: TGTGCCAGCAGCTTGGAGCAGGGGAAAGCTGAAGCTTTCTTT
CDR3: CASSLEQGKAEAFF

V: TRBV7-2
D: TRBD2
J: TRBJ2-3
size: NA
DNA: TGTGCCAGCAGCCTCACTAGCGGGAGGTCTAGCACAGATACGCAGTATTTT
CDR3: CASSLTSGRSSTDTQYF

V: TRBV6-5
D: NA
J: TRBJ1-1
size: NA
DNA: TGTGCCAGCAGTTTCAAAAGACAGGTAGGCACTGAAGCTTTCTTT
CDR3: CASSFKRQVGTEAFF

V: TRBV3-1/TRBV3-2
D: NA
J: TRBJ1-5
size: NA
DNA: TGTGCCAGCAGCCAAGGGGGACTGCAGAATCAGCCCCAGCATTTT
CDR3: CASSQGGLQNQPQHF

V: TRBV6-1
D: TRBD1
J: TRBJ1-2
size: NA
DNA: TGTGCCAGCAGTGAAGGGCAGGGGGCCGTCTATGGCTACACCTTC
CDR3: CASSEGQGAVYGYTF

V: TRBV24-1
D: NA
J: TRBJ1-5
size: NA
DNA: TGTGCCACCAGTCCTAGTGCGGGAAATAATCAGCCCCAGCATTTT
CDR3: CATSPSAGNNQPQHF

V: TRBV5-1
D: TRBD1
J: TRBJ2-2
size: once
DNA: TGCGCCAGCAGCTTTGGGACAGGGGGCGCCCCGGGCACCGGGGAGCTGTTTTTT
CDR3: CASSFGTGGAPGTGELFF

V: TRBV7-2
D: TRBD2
J: TRBJ2-3
size: NA
DNA: TGTGCCAGCAGCTTAGGTCCTAGCGGGAGCACAGATACGCAGTATTTT
CDR3: CASSLGPSGSTDTQYF

V: TRBV27
D: NA
J: TRBJ1-1
size: few
DNA: TGTGCCAGCAGTTCTGAGGGTGGTGTAAACACTGAAGCTTTCTTT
CDR3: CASSSEGGVNTEAFF

V: TRBV7-8
D: TRBD1
J: TRBJ2-5
size: NA
DNA: TGTGCCAGCAGCTTAGACAGGGGGCAGGAGACCCAGTACTTC
CDR3: CASSLDRGQETQYF

V: TRBV11-2
D: TRBD1
J: TRBJ2-3
size: once
DNA: TGTGCCAGCAGCCGTGACAGGGGCACGCAGTATTTT
CDR3: CASSRDRGTQYF

V: TRBV3-1/TRBV3-2
D: TRBD1
J: TRBJ2-5
size: NA
DNA: TGTGCCAGCAGCCGCGGACAGGGTGTCCAAGAGACCCAGTACTTC
CDR3: CASSRGQGVQETQYF

V: TRBV6-5
D: NA
J: TRBJ2-7
size: NA
DNA: TGTGCCAGCCTGTCACCGGGTCGGAAGCAGTACTTC
CDR3: CASLSPGRKQYF

V: TRBV5-1
D: NA
J: TRBJ1-2
size: NA
DNA: TGCGCCAGCAGCTTGTGGAGACAGGATCCCGAGACCTATGGCTACACCTTC
CDR3: CASSLWRQDPETYGYTF

V: TRBV7-6
D: NA
J: TRBJ2-5
size: NA
DNA: TGTGCCAGCAGCGGACCGGGGGAGACCCAGTACTTC
CDR3: CASSGPGETQYF

V: TRBV30
D: NA
J: TRBJ2-7
size: NA
DNA: TGTGCCTGGAGTGTAGTTATAGGGGTTAACGAGCAGTACTTC
CDR3: CAWSVVIGVNEQYF

V: TRBV19
D: NA
J: TRBJ2-5
size: NA
DNA: TGTGCCAGTACCCCAGAGGGGAGGAGCGGGCAAGAGACCCAGTACTTC
CDR3: CASTPEGRSGQETQYF